Sequencing of this T cell receptor beta chain was carried out in a study of vaccination effects on CD4 cells after COVID-19. For this clone: Its antigen is unidentified.

Points from the study as a whole: Marked clonal contraction of both clone types appeared late after vaccination. Few convalescent patients were studied, and early post-infection samples were lacking.

Assay used: immunoSEQ multiplex PCR; TCRdb lists only in-frame clones, some missing. The sample has around 62,000 clones, 70% to 85% seen once; the top ten hold 2% to 2.5%. The germline V and J ends were trimmed by 4 bases and 6 bases, with 16 bases remaining between them. The length of the CDR3 is 14 residues. CDR1 is SGHNT, CDR2 YYREEE, per germline (reference sequence). Subsequent to a culture period of 10 days, CD4+ T cells were isolated. Participants completed two doses of the BNT162b2 or mRNA-1273 vaccine. Nobody among the vaccine recipients had prior SARS-CoV-2 infection (nucleocapsid antibodies were negative).

J is TRBJ1-2 and V is TRBV5-4; D call uncertain. The TCR comes from a human donor who received a COVID-19 vaccine. Source: CD4+ T cells from PBMCs cultured without peptide, taken after COVID-19 vaccination. The CDR3 loop is CASSRSRHPNGYTF. CDR3 sequence (DNA): TGTGCCAGCAGCCGTTCTCGACATCCCAATGGCTACACCTTC.